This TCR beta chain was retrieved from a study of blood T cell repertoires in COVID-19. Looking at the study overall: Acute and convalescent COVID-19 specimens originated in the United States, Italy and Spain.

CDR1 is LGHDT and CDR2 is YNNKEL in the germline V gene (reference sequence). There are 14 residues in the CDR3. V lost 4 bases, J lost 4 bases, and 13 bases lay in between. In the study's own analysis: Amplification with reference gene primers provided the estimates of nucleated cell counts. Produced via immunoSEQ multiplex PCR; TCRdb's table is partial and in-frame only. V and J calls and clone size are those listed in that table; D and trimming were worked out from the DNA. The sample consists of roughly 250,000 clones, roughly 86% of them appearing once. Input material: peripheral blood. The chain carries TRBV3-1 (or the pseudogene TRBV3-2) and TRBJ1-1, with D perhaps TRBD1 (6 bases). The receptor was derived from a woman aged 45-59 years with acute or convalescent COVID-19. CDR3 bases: TGTGCCAGCAGCCGCCAGGGGATTGGCACTGAAGCTTTCTTT. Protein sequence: CASSRQGIGTEAFF.